This T cell receptor (beta chain) comes out of a study of blood T cell repertoires in COVID-19. Across the whole study: Samples taken during acute and convalescent COVID-19 were collected in the United States, Italy and Spain. PBMCs, B-cell-depleted T cells, or T cells provided the cDNA or gDNA that made up the material.

Germline CDR1 reads SGHAT; CDR2 reads FQNNGV. V gave up 1 base and J gave up 0 bases; unmatched junction bases: 2. CDR3 length: 16 amino acids. Per the original methods: From reference gene primer amplification, estimates of nucleated cell counts were derived. Measured with immunoSEQ multiplex PCR; TCRdb has only the in-frame clones, and not every one. V and J calls and clone size are given by that table; D and trimming were obtained from the DNA. The table shows approximately 270,000 clones, with approximately 85% occurring only once. The V and J genes are TRBV11-2 and TRBJ2-1; 8 bases agree with TRBD2. The sequencing sample was made of PBMCs or T cells enriched from blood (not recorded which). The sequence derives from a woman in her 30s who had recovered from COVID-19. CDR3 sequence reads: CASSLAAGGSYNEQFF. As DNA, the CDR3 is TGTGCCAGCAGCTTAGCGGCGGGGGGCTCCTACAATGAGCAGTTCTTC.